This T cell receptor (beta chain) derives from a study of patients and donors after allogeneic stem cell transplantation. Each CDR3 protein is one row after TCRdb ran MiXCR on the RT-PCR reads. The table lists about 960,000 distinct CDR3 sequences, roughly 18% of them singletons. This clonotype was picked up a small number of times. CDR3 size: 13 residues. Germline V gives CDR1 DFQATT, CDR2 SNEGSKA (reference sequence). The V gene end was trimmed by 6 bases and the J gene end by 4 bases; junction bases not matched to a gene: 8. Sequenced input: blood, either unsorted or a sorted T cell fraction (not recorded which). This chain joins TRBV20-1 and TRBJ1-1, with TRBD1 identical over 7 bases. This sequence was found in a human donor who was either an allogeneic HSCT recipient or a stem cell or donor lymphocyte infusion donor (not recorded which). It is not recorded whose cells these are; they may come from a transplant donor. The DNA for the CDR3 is TGCAGTGCCAACAGGGGTTATGGCACTGAAGCTTTCTTT. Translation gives CSANRGYGTEAFF.